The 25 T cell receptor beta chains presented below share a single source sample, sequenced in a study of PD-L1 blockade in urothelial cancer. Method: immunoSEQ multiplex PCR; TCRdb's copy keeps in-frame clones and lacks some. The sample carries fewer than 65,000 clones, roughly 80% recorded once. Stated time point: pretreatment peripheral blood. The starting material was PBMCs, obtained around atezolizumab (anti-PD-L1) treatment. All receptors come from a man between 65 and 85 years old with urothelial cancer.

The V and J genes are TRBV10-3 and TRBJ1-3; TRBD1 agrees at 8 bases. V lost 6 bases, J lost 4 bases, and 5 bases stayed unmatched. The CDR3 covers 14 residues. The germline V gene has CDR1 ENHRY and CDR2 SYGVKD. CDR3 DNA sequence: TGTGCCATCAGACCTGACAGGGGAGGAAACACCATATATTTT. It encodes CAIRPDRGGNTIYF.

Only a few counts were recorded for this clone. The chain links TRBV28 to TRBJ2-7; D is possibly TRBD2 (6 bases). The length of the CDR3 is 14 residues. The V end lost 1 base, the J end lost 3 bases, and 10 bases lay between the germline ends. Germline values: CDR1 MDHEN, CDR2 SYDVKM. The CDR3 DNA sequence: TGTGCCAGCAGTTTATATGGGGGAGGCTACGAGCAGTACTTC. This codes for CASSLYGGGYEQYF.

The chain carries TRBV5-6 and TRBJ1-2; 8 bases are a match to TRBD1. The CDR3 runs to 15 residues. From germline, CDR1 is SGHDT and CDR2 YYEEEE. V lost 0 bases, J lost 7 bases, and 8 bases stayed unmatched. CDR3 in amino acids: CASSLAGRGLSGYTF. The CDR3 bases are TGTGCCAGCAGCTTGGCGGGCAGGGGGCTCTCTGGCTACACCTTC.

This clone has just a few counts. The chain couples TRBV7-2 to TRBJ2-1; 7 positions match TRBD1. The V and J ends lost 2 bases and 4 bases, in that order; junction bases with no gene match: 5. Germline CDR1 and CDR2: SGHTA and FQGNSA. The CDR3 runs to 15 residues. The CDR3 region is CASSLIMGQYNEQFF. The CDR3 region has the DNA TGTGCCAGCAGCTTAATCATGGGACAGTACAATGAGCAGTTCTTC.

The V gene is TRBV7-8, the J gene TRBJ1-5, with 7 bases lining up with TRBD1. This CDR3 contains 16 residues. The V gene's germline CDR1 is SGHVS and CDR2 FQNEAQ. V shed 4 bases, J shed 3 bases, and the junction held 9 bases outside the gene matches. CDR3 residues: CASSSSGGFPNQPQHF. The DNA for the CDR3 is TGTGCCAGCAGCTCCTCAGGGGGTTTCCCCAATCAGCCCCAGCATTTT.

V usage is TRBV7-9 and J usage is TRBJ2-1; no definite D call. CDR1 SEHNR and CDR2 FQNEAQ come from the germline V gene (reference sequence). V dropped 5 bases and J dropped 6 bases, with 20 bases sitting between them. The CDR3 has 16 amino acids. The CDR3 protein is CASSASRNPVLNEQFF. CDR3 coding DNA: TGTGCCAGCAGCGCCTCTCGAAACCCGGTCCTCAATGAGCAGTTCTTC. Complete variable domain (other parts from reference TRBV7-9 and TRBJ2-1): DTGVSQNPRHKITKRGQNVTFRCDPISEHNRLYWYRQTLGQGPEFLTYFQNEAQLEKSRLLSDRFSAERPKGSFSTLEIQRTEQGDSAMYLCASSASRNPVLNEQFFGPGTRLTVL.

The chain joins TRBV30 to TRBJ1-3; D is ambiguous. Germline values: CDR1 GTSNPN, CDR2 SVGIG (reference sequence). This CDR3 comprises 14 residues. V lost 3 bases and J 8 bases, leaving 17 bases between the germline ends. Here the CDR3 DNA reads TGTGCCTGGAGCGTAGGTACTCCCGCGGACACCATATATTTT. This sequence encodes CAWSVGTPADTIYF.

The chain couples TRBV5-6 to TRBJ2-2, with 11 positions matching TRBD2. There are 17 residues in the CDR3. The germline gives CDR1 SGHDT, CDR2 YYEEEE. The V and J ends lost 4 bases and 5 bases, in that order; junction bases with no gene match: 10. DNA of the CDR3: TGTGCCAGCAGCCTACCCCTAGCGGGAGGAGGGACCGGGGAGCTGTTTTTT. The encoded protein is CASSLPLAGGGTGELFF.

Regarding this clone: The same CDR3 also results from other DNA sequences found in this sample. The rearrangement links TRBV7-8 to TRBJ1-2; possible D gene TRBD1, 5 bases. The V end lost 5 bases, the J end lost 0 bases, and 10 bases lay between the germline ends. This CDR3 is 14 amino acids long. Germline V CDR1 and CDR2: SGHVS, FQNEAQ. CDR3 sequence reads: CASSPTEANYGYTF. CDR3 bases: TGTGCCAGCAGCCCGACAGAGGCTAACTATGGCTACACCTTC.

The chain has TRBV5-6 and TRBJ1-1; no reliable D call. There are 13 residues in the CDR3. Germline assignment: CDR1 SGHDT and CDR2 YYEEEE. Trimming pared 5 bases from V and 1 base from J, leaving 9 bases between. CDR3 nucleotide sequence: TGTGCCAGCAGATACACGAAGAACACTGAAGCTTTCTTT. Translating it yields CASRYTKNTEAFF. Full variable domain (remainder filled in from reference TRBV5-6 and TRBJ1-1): DAGVTQSPTHLIKTRGQQVTLRCSPKSGHDTVSWYQQALGQGPQFIFQYYEEEERQRGNFPDRFSGHQFPNYSSELNVNALLLGDSALYLCASRYTKNTEAFFGQGTRLTVV.

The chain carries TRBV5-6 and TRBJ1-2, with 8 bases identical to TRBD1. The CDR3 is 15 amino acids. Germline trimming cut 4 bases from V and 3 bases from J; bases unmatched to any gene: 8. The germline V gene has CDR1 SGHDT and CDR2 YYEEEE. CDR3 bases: TGTGCCAGCAGCCGAATTACGACAGGGGACTATGGCTACACCTTC. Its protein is CASSRITTGDYGYTF.

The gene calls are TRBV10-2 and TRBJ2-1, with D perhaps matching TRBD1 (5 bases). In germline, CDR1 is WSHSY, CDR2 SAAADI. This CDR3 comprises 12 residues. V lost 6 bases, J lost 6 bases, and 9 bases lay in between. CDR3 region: CASRTELNEQFF. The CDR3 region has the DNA TGCGCCAGCAGGACAGAGCTCAATGAGCAGTTCTTC.

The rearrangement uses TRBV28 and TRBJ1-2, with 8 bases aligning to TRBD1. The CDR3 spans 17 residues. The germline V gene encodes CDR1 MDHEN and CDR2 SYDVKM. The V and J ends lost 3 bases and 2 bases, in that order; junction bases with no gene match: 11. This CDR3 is CASSLPQGARGNYGYTF. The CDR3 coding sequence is TGTGCCAGCAGTTTGCCTCAGGGGGCGCGGGGAAACTATGGCTACACCTTC.

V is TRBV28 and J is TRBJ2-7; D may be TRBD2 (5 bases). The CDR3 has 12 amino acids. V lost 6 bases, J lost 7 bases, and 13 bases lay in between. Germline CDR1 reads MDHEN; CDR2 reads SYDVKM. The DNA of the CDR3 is TGTGCCAGCAGCCCCCCGACGGGGGAGCAGTACTTC. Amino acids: CASSPPTGEQYF.

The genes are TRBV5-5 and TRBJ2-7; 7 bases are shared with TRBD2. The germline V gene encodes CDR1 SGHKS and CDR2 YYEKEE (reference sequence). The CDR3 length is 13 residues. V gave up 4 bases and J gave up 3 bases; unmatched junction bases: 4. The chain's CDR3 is CASSEASGYEQYF. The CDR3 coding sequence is TGTGCCAGCAGCGAGGCTAGCGGCTACGAGCAGTACTTC. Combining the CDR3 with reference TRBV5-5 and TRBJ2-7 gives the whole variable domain DAGVTQSPTHLIKTRGQQVTLRCSPISGHKSVSWYQQVLGQGPQFIFQYYEKEERGRGNFPDRFSARQFPNYSSELNVNALLLGDSALYLCASSEASGYEQYFGPGTRLTVT.

The CDR3 DNA is TGCGCCAGCAGCCCCCTAGCGGGGGGCTACGGGGAGCTGTTTTTT. Its translation is CASSPLAGGYGELFF. The chain carries TRBV5-1 and TRBJ2-2; TRBD2 matches at 11 bases. Germline CDR1 is SGHRS and CDR2 is YFSETQ. CDR3 length equals 15 residues. The V gene end was trimmed by 4 bases and the J gene end by 7 bases; junction bases not matched to a gene: 6.

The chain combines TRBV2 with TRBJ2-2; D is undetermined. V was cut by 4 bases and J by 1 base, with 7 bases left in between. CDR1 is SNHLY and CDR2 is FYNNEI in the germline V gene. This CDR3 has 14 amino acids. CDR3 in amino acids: CASSATENTGELFF. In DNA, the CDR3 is TGTGCCAGCAGTGCTACAGAGAACACCGGGGAGCTGTTTTTT.

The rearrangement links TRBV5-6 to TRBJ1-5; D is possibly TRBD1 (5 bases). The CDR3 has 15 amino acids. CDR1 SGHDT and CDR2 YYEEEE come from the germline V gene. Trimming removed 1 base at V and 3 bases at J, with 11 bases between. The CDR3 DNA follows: TGTGCCAGCAGCTTGAGGGGCCGCAACAATCAGCCCCAGCATTTT. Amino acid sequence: CASSLRGRNNQPQHF.

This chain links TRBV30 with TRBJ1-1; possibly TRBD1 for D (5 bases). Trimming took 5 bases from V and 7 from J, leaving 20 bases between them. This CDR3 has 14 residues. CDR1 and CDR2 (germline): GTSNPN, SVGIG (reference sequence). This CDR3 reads CAWANGGSRDEAFF. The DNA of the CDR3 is TGTGCCTGGGCAAACGGGGGGAGCAGGGATGAAGCTTTCTTT. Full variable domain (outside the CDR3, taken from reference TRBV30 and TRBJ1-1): SQTIHQWPATLVQPVGSPLSLECTVEGTSNPNLYWYRQAAGRGLQLLFYSVGIGQISSEVPQNLSASRPQDRQFILSSKKLLLSDSGFYLCAWANGGSRDEAFFGQGTRLTVV.

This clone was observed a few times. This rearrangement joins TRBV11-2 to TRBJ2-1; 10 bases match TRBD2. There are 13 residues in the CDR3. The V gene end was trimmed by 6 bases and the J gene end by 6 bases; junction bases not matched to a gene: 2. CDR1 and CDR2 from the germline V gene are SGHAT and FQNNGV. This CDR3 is CASRPSGGNEQFF. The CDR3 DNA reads TGTGCCAGCAGGCCTAGCGGGGGCAATGAGCAGTTCTTC.

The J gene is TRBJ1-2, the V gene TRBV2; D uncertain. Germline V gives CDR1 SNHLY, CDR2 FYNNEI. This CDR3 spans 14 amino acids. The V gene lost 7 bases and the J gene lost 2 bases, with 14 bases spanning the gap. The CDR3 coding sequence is TGTGCCAGCATCCGGGAGCAAAGCAACTATGGCTACACCTTC. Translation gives CASIREQSNYGYTF.

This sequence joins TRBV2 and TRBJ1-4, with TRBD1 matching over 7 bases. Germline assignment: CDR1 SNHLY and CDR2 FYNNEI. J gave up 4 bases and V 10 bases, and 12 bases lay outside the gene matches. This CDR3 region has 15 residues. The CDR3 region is CAILRGPGNNEKLFF. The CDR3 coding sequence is TGTGCCATCCTTAGGGGGCCCGGGAATAATGAAAAACTGTTTTTT.

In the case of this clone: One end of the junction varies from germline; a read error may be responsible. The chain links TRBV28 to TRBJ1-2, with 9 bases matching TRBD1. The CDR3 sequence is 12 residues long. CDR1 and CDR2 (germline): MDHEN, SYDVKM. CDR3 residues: CASSFSRDREYF. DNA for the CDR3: TGTGCCAGCAGTTTTTCCCGGGACAGGGAATACTTC.

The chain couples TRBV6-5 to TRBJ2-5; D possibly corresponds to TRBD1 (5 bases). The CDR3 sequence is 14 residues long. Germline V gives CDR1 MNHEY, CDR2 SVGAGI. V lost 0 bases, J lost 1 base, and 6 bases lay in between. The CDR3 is CASSYSRGQETQYF. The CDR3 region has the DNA TGTGCCAGCAGTTACTCTAGGGGCCAAGAGACCCAGTACTTC.

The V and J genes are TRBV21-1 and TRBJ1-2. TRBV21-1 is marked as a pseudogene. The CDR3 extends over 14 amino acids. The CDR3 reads CASSRGTPRYGYTF. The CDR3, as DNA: TGTGCCAGCAGCCGCGGGACTCCCCGCTATGGCTACACCTTC.